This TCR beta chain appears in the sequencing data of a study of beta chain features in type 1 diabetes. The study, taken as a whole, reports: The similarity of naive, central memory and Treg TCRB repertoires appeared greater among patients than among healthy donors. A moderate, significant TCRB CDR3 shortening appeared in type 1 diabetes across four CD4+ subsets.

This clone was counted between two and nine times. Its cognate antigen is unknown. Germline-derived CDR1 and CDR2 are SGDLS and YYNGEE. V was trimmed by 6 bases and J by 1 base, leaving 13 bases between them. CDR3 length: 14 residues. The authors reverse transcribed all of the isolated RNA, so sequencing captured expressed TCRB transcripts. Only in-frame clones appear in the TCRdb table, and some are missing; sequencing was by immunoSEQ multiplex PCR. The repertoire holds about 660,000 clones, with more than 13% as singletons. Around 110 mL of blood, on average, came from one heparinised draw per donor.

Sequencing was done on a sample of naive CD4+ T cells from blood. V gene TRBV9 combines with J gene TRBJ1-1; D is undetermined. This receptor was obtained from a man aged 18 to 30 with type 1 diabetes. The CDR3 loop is CASNMGYRNTEAFF. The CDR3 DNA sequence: TGTGCCAGCAACATGGGATATCGGAACACTGAAGCTTTCTTT.